Described below is a single T cell receptor beta chain sequence and its context. This entry is derived from a study of blood T cell repertoires in COVID-19. Libraries were prepared by immunoSEQ multiplex PCR; TCRdb keeps only in-frame clonotypes and omits some of them. The table lists about 180,000 clones, roughly 83% of them singletons. Germline loops: CDR1 SGHAT, CDR2 FQNNGV. This CDR3 contains 16 residues. V was pared by 3 bases and J by 4 bases, with 15 bases between. The chain couples TRBV11-2 to TRBJ1-4; D is unclear. This receptor was taken from a woman aged 25 to 45 who had recovered from COVID-19. The specimen sequenced was PBMCs or T cells enriched from blood (not recorded which). CDR3 residues: CASSFLVISGNEKLFF. In nucleotides, the CDR3 is TGTGCCAGCAGCTTTCTAGTAATCTCGGGTAATGAAAAACTGTTTTTT.